This note documents a single T cell receptor beta chain sequence. Its antigen is currently unknown. Germline trimming cut 6 bases from V and 10 bases from J; bases unmatched to any gene: 5. Germline V CDR1 and CDR2: DFQATT, SNEGSKA (reference sequence). The CDR3 contains 11 residues. The data were taken from a study of identifying expanded T cells in peripheral blood. Whole-study results and caveats: Roughly 1.2 clones differed between technical replicates, versus around 15 and 19 over time. Clone count variance between roughly 2-week samples rose with total template count.

Collection occurred without any documented infections or immune events in donors. Profiled with immunoSEQ multiplex PCR; TCRdb holds only in-frame clones, not every one. Found here are 55,000 to 60,000 clones, approximately 90% of them singletons; the top ten hold 3% to 4.5%. The material sequenced was blood. The chain employs TRBV20-1 and TRBJ2-1; TRBD1 agrees at 8 bases. This receptor was identified in a person between 18 and 69 years old in good health. CDR3 nucleotide sequence: TGCAGTGCAATTGACAGGGGCGAGCAGTTCTTC. It specifies CSAIDRGEQFF.